Below are 23 T cell receptor beta chains sequenced from a single sample in a study of blood T cell repertoires in COVID-19 (dated by TCRdb to 2018 to 2021). The library was made by the immunoSEQ multiplex PCR assay. Held by TCRdb, this immuneACCESS table contains in-frame sequences only and omits some clones. Under half of the omission traces to an unresolved V gene where checked; the cause of the rest is unknown. This sample holds approximately 16,000 clones; less than 90% were observed only once. Of the sample, less than 2.5% falls within the top ten clones. What was sequenced was peripheral blood. All receptors come from a woman aged 70-85 years in a cohort sampled during active or convalescent COVID-19.

This rearrangement joins TRBV6-5 to TRBJ1-2, with D possibly TRBD1 on 5 matching bases. CDR1 and CDR2 from the germline V gene are MNHEY and SVGAGI. The CDR3 has 13 amino acids. V lost 0 bases and J 3 bases, leaving 5 bases between the germline ends. CDR3 loop: CASSYSGHYGYTF. The CDR3 DNA reads as TGTGCCAGCAGTTACTCGGGGCACTATGGCTACACCTTC.

This rearrangement joins TRBV7-2 to TRBJ1-1; D uncertain. This CDR3 has 14 amino acids. Germline CDR1 is SGHTA and CDR2 is FQGNSA. V was cut by 1 base and J by 1 base, with 7 bases left in between. CDR3 in amino acids: CASSLGRQNTEAFF. The DNA for the CDR3 is TGTGCCAGCAGCTTAGGCAGGCAGAACACTGAAGCTTTCTTT.

This chain joins TRBV4-3 and TRBJ2-6, with 8 bases identical to TRBD1. CDR1 is LGHNA, CDR2 YSLEER, per germline. The J segment lost 2 bases and the V segment lost 0 bases, leaving 9 bases of the junction unmatched. CDR3 length: 19 residues. The CDR3 region has the DNA TGCGCCAGCAGCCAAGACTCCCCGGACAGGGTTACTGGGGCCAACGTCCTGACTTTC. The encoded protein is CASSQDSPDRVTGANVLTF.

This chain uses TRBV7-3 with TRBJ1-5; possibly TRBD1 for D (5 bases). V was cut by 3 bases and J by 5 bases, with 17 bases left in between. CDR3 length: 16 amino acids. Germline CDR1 and CDR2: SGHTA and FQGTGA. The CDR3 bases are TGTGCCAGCAGCTTCAGCGGGGTGTGGGGGGATCAGCCCCAGCATTTT. Protein sequence: CASSFSGVWGDQPQHF.

This clone was found once. CDR3 in DNA: TGTGCCAGCAGTTGGGCGGGGGCCGAAGGTGGCTACACCTTC. The encoded protein is CASSWAGAEGGYTF. V usage is TRBV27 and J usage is TRBJ1-2, with a possible D match to TRBD1 (6 bases). This CDR3 is built from 14 residues. Germline CDR1 MNHEY, CDR2 SMNVEV (reference sequence). Trimming removed 4 bases at V and 7 bases at J, with 16 bases between.

This chain links TRBV27 with TRBJ2-7; the D is unclear. Trimming removed 2 bases from V and 5 bases from J, with 16 bases in between. Germline loops: CDR1 MNHEY, CDR2 SMNVEV (reference sequence). The CDR3 sequence is 15 residues long. The CDR3 DNA sequence: TGTGCCAGCAGTTTAAATGTGAGGCCCAACCACGAGCAGTACTTC. This gives the protein CASSLNVRPNHEQYF.

The rearrangement links TRBV28 to TRBJ2-3; 9 nucleotides align to TRBD2. V lost 6 bases to trimming and J lost 4 bases; unmatched junction nucleotides: 5. This CDR3 contains 14 residues. In germline, CDR1 is MDHEN, CDR2 SYDVKM. In DNA, the CDR3 is TGTGCCAGCAGGAGCGCGGGGGGGCCAGATACGCAGTATTTT. Amino acids: CASRSAGGPDTQYF.

The genes are TRBV5-5 and TRBJ2-7; D gene uncertain. Germline values: CDR1 SGHKS, CDR2 YYEKEE (reference sequence). The V end lost 4 bases, the J end lost 1 base, and 6 bases lay between the germline ends. CDR3 length: 12 amino acids. CDR3 amino acids: CASSLRSYEQYF. The CDR3 nucleotides read TGTGCCAGCAGCCTACGGTCCTACGAGCAGTACTTC.

This clone was seen more than once but under ten times. The rearrangement joins TRBV19 to TRBJ1-6; tentative D call: TRBD1 (6 bases). Trimming stripped 6 bases from V and 1 base from J, with 13 bases between. The CDR3 sequence is 16 residues long. Per the germline V gene, CDR1 is LNHDA and CDR2 is SQIVND (reference sequence). The chain's CDR3 is CASSWIDRSYNSPLHF. CDR3 DNA sequence: TGTGCCAGTAGCTGGATCGACAGGTCCTATAATTCACCCCTCCACTTT.

The CDR3 here is CASSLAGDLASYEQYF. For the CDR3, the DNA is TGTGCCAGCAGCTTGGCGGGGGACTTAGCCTCCTACGAGCAGTACTTC. The rearrangement joins TRBV5-5 to TRBJ2-7; the D gene is possibly TRBD2 (6 bases). The CDR3 length is 16 residues. Germline CDR1 reads SGHKS; CDR2 reads YYEKEE (reference sequence). V was cut by 0 bases and J by 0 bases, with 13 bases left in between.

J is TRBJ2-7 and V is TRBV5-1; weak D call: TRBD1 (6 bases). Germline CDR1 SGHRS, CDR2 YFSETQ. The CDR3 length is 15 residues. The V end lost 4 bases, the J end lost 0 bases, and 14 bases lay between the germline ends. The CDR3 DNA reads TGCGCCAGCAGCGGAACAGGGATTTCCTCCTACGAGCAGTACTTC. Its translation is CASSGTGISSYEQYF.

The chain employs TRBV27 and TRBJ2-5, with TRBD1 as a possible D gene (6 bases). The V end was cut by 8 bases, the J end by 7 bases, with 26 bases between. Germline CDR1 and CDR2: MNHEY and SMNVEV (reference sequence). The CDR3 is 16 amino acids. CDR3: CASGMIRTGTVPTQYF. CDR3 DNA: TGTGCCAGCGGAATGATTCGAACAGGGACCGTTCCGACCCAGTACTTC.

This chain uses TRBV5-1 with TRBJ2-5; D might be TRBD1 (6 bases). Germline lookup yields CDR1 SGHRS and CDR2 YFSETQ. The CDR3 is 14 residues long. The V gene lost 0 bases and the J gene lost 5 bases, with 11 bases spanning the gap. The CDR3 DNA sequence: TGCGCCAGCAGCTTGGACAGGGTGGGGGAGACCCAGTACTTC. Amino acid sequence: CASSLDRVGETQYF.

This rearrangement joins TRBV9 to TRBJ1-1; 7 bases map to TRBD1. V dropped 2 bases and J dropped 3; count of bases not matched to a gene: 7. The germline gives CDR1 SGDLS, CDR2 YYNGEE. CDR3 length equals 15 residues. Here the CDR3 DNA reads TGTGCCAGCAGCGTGGAGGGGGCTGGATACACTGAAGCTTTCTTT. It encodes CASSVEGAGYTEAFF.

The CDR3 sequence: CASSPSGGTYGYTF. Here the CDR3 DNA reads TGTGCCAGCTCACCCTCGGGGGGGACCTATGGCTACACCTTC. The V and J genes are TRBV18 and TRBJ1-2; tentative D call: TRBD1 (5 bases). The CDR3 contains 14 residues. The V gene lost 3 bases and the J gene lost 4 bases, with 12 bases spanning the gap. Per the germline V gene, CDR1 is KGHSH and CDR2 is LQKENI.

The rearrangement uses TRBV7-9 and TRBJ2-1; TRBD2 matches at 12 bases. Trimming took 1 base from V and 4 from J; bases not matched to a gene: 2. CDR1 and CDR2 from the germline V gene are SEHNR and FQNEAQ (reference sequence). The CDR3 is 16 residues long. Here the CDR3 DNA reads TGTGCCAGCAGCTTAGAACTAGCGGGGGGATACAATGAGCAGTTCTTC. This translates into CASSLELAGGYNEQFF.

The chain couples TRBV24-1 to TRBJ2-7; D is uncertain. V was trimmed by 4 bases and J by 5 bases, leaving 20 bases between them. CDR3 length equals 16 residues. CDR1 KGHDR and CDR2 SFDVKD come from the germline V gene. In DNA, the CDR3 is TGTGCCACCAGTGAGAAACGACGGGTTAGACCCCACGAGCAGTACTTC. Its protein product is CATSEKRRVRPHEQYF.

The V and J genes are TRBV10-2 and TRBJ2-7, with TRBD1 matching 7 bases. The length of the CDR3 is 14 residues. V trimming: 8 bases; J trimming: 2 bases; junction bases outside the gene matches: 9. CDR1 and CDR2 from the germline V gene are WSHSY and SAAADI. The CDR3 loop reads CASLRGQPAYEQYF. CDR3 bases: TGCGCCAGCCTCCGGGGACAGCCTGCCTACGAGCAGTACTTC.

The chain recombines TRBV2 with TRBJ2-5; D unclear. Germline loops: CDR1 SNHLY, CDR2 FYNNEI. The V end was cut by 1 base, the J end by 6 bases, with 12 bases between. The CDR3 loop spans 14 amino acids. CDR3 sequence: CASSEGRQVQTQYF. In DNA form, the CDR3 reads TGTGCCAGCAGTGAAGGCAGGCAAGTCCAGACCCAGTACTTC.

Concerning this clone: An end of the junction differs from the germline gene, which may be a read error. The chain is built from TRBV2 and TRBJ2-7; possible D gene TRBD2, 6 bases. Germline CDR1 SNHLY, CDR2 FYNNEI. The CDR3 is made up of 13 amino acids. The CDR3 is CASRGMGGAISSF. The CDR3 coding sequence is TGTGCCAGCAGAGGAATGGGGGGTGCAATTTCGTCCTTC.

V usage is TRBV5-1 and J usage is TRBJ1-2, with unresolved D. The germline CDR1 and CDR2 sequences are SGHRS and YFSETQ. Trimming pared 4 bases from V and 1 base from J, leaving 14 bases between. The CDR3 has 15 residues. In DNA form, the CDR3 reads TGCGCCAGCAGCAACGAGGCAGAGCTTAACTATGGCTACACCTTC. Its protein is CASSNEAELNYGYTF.

This clone was found a few times. The chain combines TRBV18 with TRBJ2-2, with D hard to call. Deletions cut 2 bases from V and 5 bases from J, with 9 bases between. This CDR3 comprises 14 residues. CDR1 and CDR2 from the germline V gene are KGHSH and LQKENI. For the CDR3, the DNA is TGTGCCAGCTCACCAGATCTATTAACCGGGGAGCTGTTTTTT. Protein sequence: CASSPDLLTGELFF.

The chain joins TRBV29-1 to TRBJ1-1, with 8 bases lining up with TRBD1. Germline-derived CDR1 and CDR2 are SQVTM and ANQGSEA. The CDR3 extends over 14 amino acids. V lost 4 bases and J lost 4; bases outside the gene matches: 8. CDR3 in DNA: TGCAGCGTTGGCTTGCAGGGGGCCGGCACTGAAGCTTTCTTT. Translated, it gives CSVGLQGAGTEAFF. Full variable domain (outside the CDR3, taken from reference TRBV29-1 and TRBJ1-1): SAVISQKPSRDICQRGTSLTIQCQVDSQVTMMFWYRQQPGQSLTLIATANQGSEATYESGFVIDKFPISRPNLTFSTLTVSNMSPEDSSIYLCSVGLQGAGTEAFFGQGTRLTVV.